This TCR beta chain was retrieved from a study of response to subunit inactivated influenza vaccine. Germline CDR1 reads SGHVS; CDR2 reads FNYEAQ. The CDR3 extends over 16 amino acids. TCRdb itself ran the RT-PCR reads through MiXCR, one entry per CDR3 protein. The sample carries over 450,000 distinct CDR3 sequences, roughly 13% recorded once. Whole-study results and caveats: Each seasonal influenza vaccination, the authors suggested, recruits few new T cells.

This clonotype was seen a few times. Its antigen is unknown. At one end, the junction sequence differs from germline, possibly due to a read error. The chain carries TRBV7-6 and TRBJ2-1, with TRBD1 identical over 10 bases. This clonotype originated in a man aged 50 to 60 who received an inactivated influenza vaccine. The sample here was PBMCs from blood, taken more than 35 days after vaccination. CDR3 DNA: TGTGCCAGCAGCCCGTACTCCGGGACAGGGGAGAATGGTGTGAGCTTC. This translates into CASSPYSGTGENGVSF. The full variable domain, with the rest looked up from reference TRBV7-6 and TRBJ2-1, is GAGVSQSPRYKVTKRGQDVALRCDPISGHVSLYWYRQALGQGPEFLTYFNYEAQQDKSGLPNDRFSAERPEGSISTLTIQRTEQRDSAMYRCASSPYSGTGENGVSFGPGTRLTVL.